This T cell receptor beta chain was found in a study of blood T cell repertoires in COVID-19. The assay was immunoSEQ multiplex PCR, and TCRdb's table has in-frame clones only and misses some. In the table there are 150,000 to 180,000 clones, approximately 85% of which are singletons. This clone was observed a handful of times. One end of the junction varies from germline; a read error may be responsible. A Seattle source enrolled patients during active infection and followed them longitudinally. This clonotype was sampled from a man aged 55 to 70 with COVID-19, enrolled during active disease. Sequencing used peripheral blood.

The chain's CDR3 is CASSPGLAGGDEQFF. The CDR3 region has the DNA TGTGCTAGCAGCCCAGGACTAGCGGGAGGAGATGAGCAGTTCTTC. J is TRBJ2-1 and V is TRBV7-7; 14 nucleotides line up with TRBD2. This CDR3 has 15 amino acids. From germline, CDR1 is SSHAT and CDR2 FNYEAQ (reference sequence).